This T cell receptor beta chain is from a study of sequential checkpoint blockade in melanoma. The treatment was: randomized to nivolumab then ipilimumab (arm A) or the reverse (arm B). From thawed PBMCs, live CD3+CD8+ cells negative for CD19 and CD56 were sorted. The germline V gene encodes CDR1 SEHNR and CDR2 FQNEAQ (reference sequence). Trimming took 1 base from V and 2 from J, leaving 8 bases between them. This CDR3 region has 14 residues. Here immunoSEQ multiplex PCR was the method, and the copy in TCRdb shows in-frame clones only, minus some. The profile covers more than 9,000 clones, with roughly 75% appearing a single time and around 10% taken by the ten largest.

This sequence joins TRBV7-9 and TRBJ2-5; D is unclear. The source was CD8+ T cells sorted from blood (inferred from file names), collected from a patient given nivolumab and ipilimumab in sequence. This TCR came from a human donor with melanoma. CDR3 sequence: CASSLVQPQETQYF. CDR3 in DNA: TGTGCCAGCAGCTTAGTACAGCCGCAAGAGACCCAGTACTTC.